This entry lists 26 T cell receptor beta chains sequenced from one sample in a study of spatial heterogeneity in lung cancer. The time point is: blood at routine non-recurrence follow-up after resection. Each CDR3 protein gets one entry after TCRdb re-called the 5' RACE reads with MiXCR. This table holds 20,000 to 25,000 distinct CDR3 sequences, 9% to 10% found once. Sequenced here: PBMCs, sampled at follow-up. These receptors were taken from a male donor with early-stage non-small cell lung cancer.

This clonotype has a handful of counts. The chain combines TRBV12-3 or TRBV12-4 with TRBJ1-1; D remains ambiguous. This CDR3 comprises 12 residues. V dropped 2 bases and J dropped 4 bases, with 5 bases sitting between them. The CDR3 sequence: CASSLYGTEAFF. In DNA form, the CDR3 reads TGTGCCAGCAGTTTATACGGCACTGAAGCTTTCTTT.

This clonotype showed up many times. V is TRBV14 and J is TRBJ2-1; 8 bases match TRBD2. The CDR3 length is 15 residues. Germline CDR1 and CDR2: SGHDN and FVKESK. J was trimmed by 9 bases and V by 3 bases; bases with no gene match: 10. CDR3 loop: CASSHFFSGAGEQFF. The CDR3 DNA sequence: TGTGCCAGCAGCCACTTTTTTAGCGGGGCCGGTGAGCAGTTCTTC.

This clonotype was counted many times. The chain couples TRBV27 to TRBJ1-5; D unclear. CDR3 length: 14 amino acids. Trimming pared 2 bases from V and 4 bases from J, leaving 9 bases between. CDR1 is MNHEY, CDR2 SMNVEV, per germline (reference sequence). This CDR3 reads CASSLTRVNQPQHF. As DNA, the CDR3 is TGTGCCAGCAGTTTAACAAGGGTTAATCAGCCCCAGCATTTT.

This clonotype was seen a few times. The V gene is TRBV5-1, the J gene TRBJ2-1; unclear D gene. Germline CDR1 SGHRS, CDR2 YFSETQ. V was pared by 2 bases and J by 7 bases, with 10 bases between. This CDR3 is 13 amino acids long. CDR3 bases: TGCGCCAGCAGCTTAGAAGGAGCGAATGAGCAGTTCTTC. As protein: CASSLEGANEQFF.

Sample share makes this clonotype medium-sized. This chain links TRBV3-1 with TRBJ1-1; TRBD1 matches 9 bases. CDR1 LGHDT and CDR2 YNNKEL come from the germline V gene (reference sequence). This CDR3 contains 17 residues. With 3 bases clipped from V and 3 bases from J, the junction kept 11 bases outside the gene matches. CDR3 amino acids: CASSQIKWTGEDTEAFF. CDR3 DNA sequence: TGTGCCAGCAGCCAGATAAAATGGACAGGGGAGGACACTGAAGCTTTCTTT.

Ten or more counts support this clonotype. The V gene is TRBV4-3, the J gene TRBJ2-3, with D perhaps matching TRBD1 or TRBD2 (6 bases each). This CDR3 region has 14 residues. Trimming left V 0 bases short and J 6 bases short, with 10 bases between. Germline V CDR1 and CDR2: LGHNA, YSLEER. The CDR3 nucleotides read TGCGCCAGCAGCCAAGATGTGGGGGGCGATACGCAGTATTTT. Its protein product is CASSQDVGGDTQYF.

V gene TRBV12-3 or TRBV12-4 combines with J gene TRBJ1-5; no firm D call. Trimming took off 5 bases at V and 2 bases at J, with 13 bases between the two ends. The CDR3 spans 15 residues. Here the CDR3 reads CASSSSGWGNQPQHF. The CDR3 DNA reads TGTGCCAGCAGTAGCAGTGGCTGGGGCAATCAGCCCCAGCATTTT.

In this sample, this clonotype is medium-sized. The CDR3 sequence: CASSFKASTDTQYF. The CDR3 DNA reads TGTGCCAGCAGCTTTAAAGCTAGCACAGATACGCAGTATTTT. The genes are TRBV7-2 and TRBJ2-3; D remains ambiguous. The CDR3 has 14 residues. V lost 3 bases and J 0 bases, leaving 7 bases between the germline ends. CDR1 SGHTA and CDR2 FQGNSA come from the germline V gene.

At least ten counts were recorded for this clonotype. The genes are TRBV5-1 and TRBJ1-1, with 8 bases identical to TRBD1. This CDR3 is built from 14 residues. After removal of 1 base from V and 6 bases from J, the junction contained 5 bases not matched to a gene. CDR1 and CDR2 from the germline V gene are SGHRS and YFSETQ. The CDR3 nucleotides are TGCGCCAGCAGCTTGTCAGGGGGCAGAGCTGAAGCTTTCTTT. The encoded protein is CASSLSGGRAEAFF.

This clonotype was seen many times. The J gene is TRBJ2-6, the V gene TRBV20-1; D remains unclear. The CDR3 is made up of 10 amino acids. V was cut by 3 bases and J by 6 bases, with 0 bases left in between. Per germline, CDR1 DFQATT and CDR2 SNEGSKA (reference sequence). CDR3 loop: CSARANVLTF. In DNA, the CDR3 is TGCAGTGCTAGGGCCAACGTCCTGACTTTC.

This clonotype was seen ten or more times. The chain joins TRBV5-4 to TRBJ2-2; weak D call: TRBD1 (6 bases). Germline V gives CDR1 SGHNT, CDR2 YYREEE (reference sequence). This CDR3 is built from 16 residues. Between the trimmed V and J ends, which lost 4 bases and 1 base, there was a span of 14 bases. This CDR3 reads CASSRDPGQNTGELFF. CDR3 DNA sequence: TGTGCCAGCAGCAGGGATCCGGGACAGAACACCGGGGAGCTGTTTTTT. Combining the CDR3 with reference TRBV5-4 and TRBJ2-2 gives the whole variable domain ETGVTQSPTHLIKTRGQQVTLRCSSQSGHNTVSWYQQALGQGPQFIFQYYREEENGRGNFPPRFSGLQFPNYSSELNVNALELDDSALYLCASSRDPGQNTGELFFGEGSRLTVL.

A few counts support this clonotype. The V and J genes are TRBV9 and TRBJ2-7, with D perhaps matching TRBD1 (6 bases). With 0 bases removed from V and 1 base from J, the gap between germline ends came to 11 bases. The CDR3 totals 15 residues. CDR1 SGDLS and CDR2 YYNGEE come from the germline V gene. In DNA, the CDR3 is TGTGCCAGCAGCGTAGGGGACACAGAGTCCTACGAGCAGTACTTC. Protein product: CASSVGDTESYEQYF.

J is TRBJ2-7 and V is TRBV20-1; D perhaps matches TRBD2 (7 bases). The V end lost 8 bases, the J end lost 4 bases, and 18 bases lay between the germline ends. The germline V gene encodes CDR1 DFQATT and CDR2 SNEGSKA (reference sequence). The CDR3 length is 13 residues. The DNA for the CDR3 is TGCAGTACAAAAAGGGGGGGTCGATACGAGCAGTACTTC. This gives the protein CSTKRGGRYEQYF.

The chain links TRBV5-1 to TRBJ2-3, with TRBD1 as a possible D gene (6 bases). The germline CDR1 and CDR2 sequences are SGHRS and YFSETQ. The CDR3 has 15 amino acids. Trimming left V 4 bases short and J 2 bases short, with 14 bases between. CDR3: CASSVDSLLTDTQYF. CDR3 DNA: TGCGCCAGCAGCGTGGACAGCCTCCTCACAGATACGCAGTATTTT. The full variable domain, with the rest looked up from reference TRBV5-1 and TRBJ2-3, is KAGVTQTPRYLIKTRGQQVTLSCSPISGHRSVSWYQQTPGQGLQFLFEYFSETQRNKGNFPGRFSGRQFSNSRSEMNVSTLELGDSALYLCASSVDSLLTDTQYFGPGTRLTVL.

This clonotype has ten or more counts. V and J are TRBV5-1 and TRBJ2-5; perhaps TRBD1 as D (5 bases). The length of the CDR3 is 14 residues. Germline CDR1 SGHRS, CDR2 YFSETQ. V lost 0 bases to trimming and J lost 3 bases, with 9 bases between them. The CDR3 here is CASSLVAGKETQYF. The CDR3 DNA reads TGCGCCAGCAGCTTGGTGGCAGGGAAAGAGACCCAGTACTTC.

The rearrangement joins TRBV15 to TRBJ2-2; D unclear. The V and J ends lost 0 bases and 5 bases respectively, with 10 bases between them. CDR3 length: 15 amino acids. Germline assignment: CDR1 LNHNV and CDR2 YYDKDF (reference sequence). CDR3 loop: CATSRDLRMTGELFF. The CDR3 nucleotides read TGTGCCACCAGCAGAGATCTACGGATGACCGGGGAGCTGTTTTTT.

J is TRBJ2-2 and V is TRBV2, with 9 nucleotides matching TRBD1. V lost 5 bases to trimming and J lost 4 bases; unmatched junction nucleotides: 5. Germline CDR1 and CDR2: SNHLY and FYNNEI. The length of the CDR3 is 15 residues. CDR3 residues: CASSSGTGITGELFF. The CDR3 coding sequence is TGTGCCAGCAGTTCCGGGACAGGGATCACCGGGGAGCTGTTTTTT.

The V and J genes are TRBV7-2 and TRBJ2-7, with 10 positions matching TRBD1. In germline, CDR1 is SGHTA, CDR2 FQGNSA. The CDR3 runs to 16 residues. Trimming removed 0 bases from V and 7 bases from J; junction bases left unmatched: 9. The CDR3 DNA reads TGTGCCAGCAGCTTAGCGCCGGGACAGGGGAACAGGGAGCAGTACTTC. This sequence encodes CASSLAPGQGNREQYF. Combining the CDR3 with reference TRBV7-2 and TRBJ2-7 gives the whole variable domain GAGVSQSPSNKVTEKGKDVELRCDPISGHTALYWYRQSLGQGLEFLIYFQGNSAPDKSGLPSDRFSAERTGGSVSTLTIQRTQQEDSAVYLCASSLAPGQGNREQYFGPGTRLTVT.

The chain carries TRBV28 and TRBJ2-1; D is unresolved. Trimming pared 0 bases from V and 10 bases from J, leaving 7 bases between. The CDR3 contains 12 residues. The germline gives CDR1 MDHEN, CDR2 SYDVKM. DNA for the CDR3: TGTGCCAGCAGTTTATGGGACCGGGAGCAGTTCTTC. It translates to CASSLWDREQFF. Supplemented by reference TRBV28 and TRBJ2-1, the full variable domain reads DVKVTQSSRYLVKRTGEKVFLECVQDMDHENMFWYRQDPGLGLRLIYFSYDVKMKEKGDIPEGYSVSREKKERFSLILESASTNQTSMYLCASSLWDREQFFGPGTRLTVL.

This clonotype was counted a few times. The chain links TRBV27 to TRBJ2-3; 8 bases align to TRBD1. Germline lookup yields CDR1 MNHEY and CDR2 SMNVEV (reference sequence). This CDR3 has 17 amino acids. V was clipped by 4 bases and J by 2 bases; unmatched bases: 11. For the CDR3, the DNA is TGTGCCAGCAGTTCCCCCTCGAGGACAGGGTTCACAGATACGCAGTATTTT. Protein: CASSSPSRTGFTDTQYF.

This clonotype was found many times. The chain joins TRBV6-2 or TRBV6-3 to TRBJ2-6, with D hard to call. This CDR3 has 15 amino acids. The V and J ends lost 0 bases and 2 bases respectively, with 5 bases between them. Germline V gene data show CDR1 as MNHEY and CDR2 as SVGEGT. The chain's CDR3 is CASSYSGPGANVLTF. In DNA form, the CDR3 reads TGTGCCAGCAGTTACTCCGGCCCTGGGGCCAACGTCCTGACTTTC.

This clonotype was counted ten times or more. The chain is built from TRBV12-3 or TRBV12-4 and TRBJ2-2; D unclear. V was trimmed by 6 bases and J by 6 bases, leaving 11 bases between them. The CDR3 length is 13 residues. The CDR3 bases are TGTGCCAGCAGCATTCGGCAGGCCGGGGAGCTGTTTTTT. Its translation is CASSIRQAGELFF.

The rearrangement uses TRBV3-1 and TRBJ2-2; TRBD2 aligns across 11 bases. The V gene's germline CDR1 is LGHDT and CDR2 YNNKEL (reference sequence). The CDR3 is 16 residues long. V trimming: 6 bases; J trimming: 6 bases; junction bases outside the gene matches: 9. CDR3 in amino acids: CASSVIAGGPAGELFF. The CDR3 DNA is TGTGCCAGCAGTGTAATAGCGGGGGGGCCCGCCGGGGAGCTGTTTTTT.

The table lists this clonotype with a few counts. The rearrangement links TRBV28 to TRBJ2-3, with 7 bases that match TRBD1. V lost 1 base and J lost 5; bases outside the gene matches: 9. This CDR3 spans 16 amino acids. Per the germline V gene, CDR1 is MDHEN and CDR2 is SYDVKM. CDR3 in DNA: TGTGCCAGCAGTTTATTGCAGGGGGAGAGAGGAGATACGCAGTATTTT. This codes for CASSLLQGERGDTQYF.

This clonotype showed up many times. The rearrangement joins TRBV28 to TRBJ1-1; D is undetermined. The CDR3 is 11 amino acids. V was cut by 5 bases and J by 9 bases, with 10 bases left in between. Germline V gene data show CDR1 as MDHEN and CDR2 as SYDVKM. The CDR3 loop is CASSLAGKAFF. The CDR3 coding sequence is TGTGCCAGCAGTCTGGCGGGGAAAGCTTTCTTT.

A single count supports this clonotype. The V gene is TRBV18, the J gene TRBJ2-5; D call uncertain. The V and J ends lost 3 bases and 2 bases respectively, with 10 bases between them. This CDR3 region has 14 residues. CDR1 and CDR2 (germline): KGHSH, LQKENI. The CDR3 DNA is TGTGCCAGCTCACCCAAGACTCCTCAAGAGACCCAGTACTTC. This gives the protein CASSPKTPQETQYF.